A single sample is the source of the 20 T cell receptor beta chains below, sequenced in a study of cytomegalovirus exposure and HLA in healthy donors. PCR amplification relied on 60 Vbeta primers (plus 13 Jbeta primers). TCRdb's table, derived via immunoSEQ multiplex PCR, lists solely in-frame clones and lacks some. This sample has about 120,000 clones, with around four fifths found just once. Sequenced sample: PBMCs. Source of these receptors: a man aged 35 to 55 in good health and CMV-seronegative.

The V call is TRBV28, the J call TRBJ2-5, with 7 bases fitting TRBD1. The J segment lost 2 bases and the V segment lost 1 base, leaving 4 bases of the junction unmatched. This CDR3 contains 15 residues. CDR1 is MDHEN and CDR2 is SYDVKM in the germline V gene. This chain's CDR3 is CASSLSWGQQETQYF. In nucleotides, the CDR3 is TGTGCCAGCAGTTTATCGTGGGGACAGCAAGAGACCCAGTACTTC.

The V gene is TRBV30, the J gene TRBJ2-1; 10 nucleotides line up with TRBD2. The CDR3 totals 15 residues. After removal of 1 base from V and 6 bases from J, the junction contained 6 bases not matched to a gene. Germline loops: CDR1 GTSNPN, CDR2 SVGIG (reference sequence). The CDR3 DNA follows: TGTGCCTGGAGTGAGCTAGCGGGAGCATTCAATGAGCAGTTCTTC. Its protein is CAWSELAGAFNEQFF.

V gene TRBV6-1 combines with J gene TRBJ1-2, with D perhaps matching TRBD1 (5 bases). The CDR3 runs to 15 residues. The germline CDR1 and CDR2 sequences are MNHNS and SASEGT. Trimming left V 5 bases short and J 8 bases short, with 21 bases between. The CDR3 coding sequence is TGTGCCAGCAGTTTAAATACGGCGCCAGGGATGGGCTACACCTTC. Its translation: CASSLNTAPGMGYTF.

This sequence joins TRBV30 and TRBJ1-1; D gene ambiguous. Trimming stripped 0 bases from V and 10 bases from J, with 15 bases between. Germline values: CDR1 GTSNPN, CDR2 SVGIG (reference sequence). The CDR3 loop spans 13 amino acids. The CDR3 here is CAWSVVVPEGAFF. The DNA for the CDR3 is TGTGCCTGGAGTGTAGTGGTCCCTGAGGGAGCTTTCTTT.

The chain carries TRBV23-1 and TRBJ1-1; 9 nucleotides line up with TRBD1. TRBV23-1 belongs to the ORF category, with a function that is uncertain. The CDR3 has 16 amino acids. Trimming removed 3 bases from V and 5 bases from J; junction bases left unmatched: 10. CDR3 sequence: CASSHTPVTGGTEAFF. The DNA for the CDR3 is TGCGCCAGCAGTCACACCCCCGTGACAGGGGGGACTGAAGCTTTCTTT.

The chain couples TRBV6-5 to TRBJ2-7, with a tentative D call TRBD1 (6 bases). There are 15 residues in the CDR3. Germline V gene sequence: CDR1 MNHEY, CDR2 SVGAGI. V was pared by 4 bases and J by 3 bases, with 16 bases between. This CDR3 is CASSSGHSGGYEQYF. In nucleotides, the CDR3 is TGTGCCAGCAGTTCGGGACACTCCGGAGGCTACGAGCAGTACTTC.

This chain connects TRBV7-9 to TRBJ2-3; D possibly corresponds to TRBD1 (6 bases). This CDR3 is built from 15 residues. Germline assignment: CDR1 SEHNR and CDR2 FQNEAQ (reference sequence). V was pared by 0 bases and J by 2 bases, with 9 bases between. In nucleotides, the CDR3 is TGTGCCAGCAGCTTAGCGACAGGTTCCACAGATACGCAGTATTTT. Its protein is CASSLATGSTDTQYF.

The chain joins TRBV6-5 to TRBJ1-4; D perhaps matches TRBD1 (6 bases). This CDR3 spans 15 amino acids. V was clipped by 5 bases and J by 7 bases, with 17 bases between them. In germline, CDR1 is MNHEY, CDR2 SVGAGI. Written as DNA, the CDR3 is TGTGCCAGCAGTCCCACAGGGCCACCGGCTGAAAAACTGTTTTTT. It is translated as CASSPTGPPAEKLFF.

The chain combines TRBV11-2 with TRBJ1-2; 7 bases are a match to TRBD1. CDR3 length: 13 residues. Germline values: CDR1 SGHAT, CDR2 FQNNGV. Trimming removed 6 bases from V and 4 bases from J; junction bases left unmatched: 5. In DNA, the CDR3 is TGTGCCAGCAGACGACAGGGAAGCTATGGCTACACCTTC. Its protein product is CASRRQGSYGYTF.

The chain is built from TRBV28 and TRBJ1-1; the D gene is possibly TRBD1 (5 bases). Germline lookup yields CDR1 MDHEN and CDR2 SYDVKM. The length of the CDR3 is 13 residues. With 7 bases removed from V and 3 bases from J, the gap between germline ends came to 12 bases. CDR3 sequence reads: CASTRGGDTEAFF. CDR3 DNA: TGTGCCAGCACACGCGGGGGGGACACTGAAGCTTTCTTT.

This clone was detected a few times. The chain carries TRBV27 and TRBJ1-2; maybe TRBD1 (6 bases). The CDR3 contains 17 residues. V lost 2 bases to trimming and J lost 7 bases, with 23 bases between them. Germline V gives CDR1 MNHEY, CDR2 SMNVEV (reference sequence). Written as DNA, the CDR3 is TGTGCCAGCAGTTTAGCGTCGGGTCAGGGGCTTCGTTTTGGCTACACCTTC. Translating gives CASSLASGQGLRFGYTF.

This clone came up a few times. The J gene is TRBJ2-2, the V gene TRBV19; perhaps TRBD2 as D (6 bases). The CDR3 contains 16 residues. Germline V lookup: CDR1 LNHDA, CDR2 SQIVND (reference sequence). Deletions cut 3 bases from V and 6 bases from J, with 17 bases between. The chain's CDR3 is CASSMGKEGPAGELFF. The CDR3 region has the DNA TGTGCCAGTAGTATGGGCAAGGAGGGACCAGCCGGGGAGCTGTTTTTT.

The V and J genes are TRBV27 and TRBJ2-3; D remains unclear. The CDR3 contains 12 residues. The V end lost 2 bases, the J end lost 5 bases, and 5 bases lay between the germline ends. CDR1 and CDR2 from the germline V gene are MNHEY and SMNVEV (reference sequence). CDR3 residues: CASSLRRDTQYF. In DNA, the CDR3 is TGTGCCAGCAGTTTACGGAGAGATACGCAGTATTTT.

The table lists this clone with a count of one. This rearrangement joins TRBV12-5 to TRBJ2-5; TRBD2 matches at 10 bases. Germline CDR1 and CDR2: LGHNT and FRNRAP. V dropped 1 base and J dropped 5; count of bases not matched to a gene: 4. The CDR3 is made up of 15 amino acids. CDR3 nucleotides: TGTGCTAGTGGTTTGGAGACTAGCGGGTGGGAGACCCAGTACTTC. Its translation is CASGLETSGWETQYF.

This clone was picked up one time. The chain is built from TRBV30 and TRBJ2-5; D is perhaps TRBD1 (6 bases). Germline loops: CDR1 GTSNPN, CDR2 SVGIG (reference sequence). CDR3 length: 12 residues. Trimming cost V 8 bases and J 2 bases, with 12 bases left between them. CDR3 region: CAGGQSQETQYF. The CDR3 nucleotides are TGTGCCGGGGGCCAGTCTCAAGAGACCCAGTACTTC. Full variable domain (missing parts from reference TRBV30 and TRBJ2-5): SQTIHQWPATLVQPVGSPLSLECTVEGTSNPNLYWYRQAAGRGLQLLFYSVGIGQISSEVPQNLSASRPQDRQFILSSKKLLLSDSGFYLCAGGQSQETQYFGPGTRLLVL.

The chain has TRBV4-3 and TRBJ1-1; no clear D gene. Trimming took off 1 base at V and 6 bases at J, with 9 bases between the two ends. The germline V gene has CDR1 LGHNA and CDR2 YSLEER. The CDR3 contains 13 residues. The chain's CDR3 is CASSQGGSPEAFF. CDR3 bases: TGCGCCAGCAGCCAAGGAGGGTCTCCTGAAGCTTTCTTT.

This clone was recorded once. The CDR3 reads CASSLEVSSGETQYF. In nucleotides, the CDR3 is TGTGCCAGCAGCTTAGAGGTGTCTAGCGGAGAGACCCAGTACTTC. V usage is TRBV7-8 and J usage is TRBJ2-5; TRBD2 matches 7 bases. Losses at the gene ends were 1 base for V and 4 bases for J; bases not matched to a gene: 6. Germline V gene data show CDR1 as SGHVS and CDR2 as FQNEAQ. The CDR3 contains 15 residues.

The V and J genes are TRBV5-1 and TRBJ2-7; TRBD1 matches 7 bases. Losses at the gene ends were 3 bases for V and 1 base for J; bases not matched to a gene: 10. Germline V gene sequence: CDR1 SGHRS, CDR2 YFSETQ. This CDR3 has 16 amino acids. The CDR3 bases are TGCGCCAGCAGCTGGTGGACAGGCGATCTTTCCTACGAGCAGTACTTC. Translating gives CASSWWTGDLSYEQYF. Full variable domain (missing parts from reference TRBV5-1 and TRBJ2-7): KAGVTQTPRYLIKTRGQQVTLSCSPISGHRSVSWYQQTPGQGLQFLFEYFSETQRNKGNFPGRFSGRQFSNSRSEMNVSTLELGDSALYLCASSWWTGDLSYEQYFGPGTRLTVT.

This clone was recorded only once. This rearrangement joins TRBV9 to TRBJ2-5, with no clear D. The better agreement between TRBJ2-7 and the DNA end casts doubt on the J call. The CDR3 is made up of 14 amino acids. Germline CDR1 and CDR2: SGDLS and YYNGEE. The CDR3 nucleotides read TGTGCCAGCAGCGTAGCTGGTGATACCTACGAGCAGTACTTC. This codes for CASSVAGDTYEQYF.

The CDR3 DNA reads TGTGCCAGCAGGCGGGACAGAGTAGGGAGCAATCAGCCCCAGCATTTT. Its translation: CASRRDRVGSNQPQHF. The chain uses TRBV27 and TRBJ1-5; 7 nucleotides match TRBD1. This CDR3 region has 16 residues. The germline V gene has CDR1 MNHEY and CDR2 SMNVEV (reference sequence). Unmatched junction bases numbered 9, after V lost 6 bases and J lost 1 base.